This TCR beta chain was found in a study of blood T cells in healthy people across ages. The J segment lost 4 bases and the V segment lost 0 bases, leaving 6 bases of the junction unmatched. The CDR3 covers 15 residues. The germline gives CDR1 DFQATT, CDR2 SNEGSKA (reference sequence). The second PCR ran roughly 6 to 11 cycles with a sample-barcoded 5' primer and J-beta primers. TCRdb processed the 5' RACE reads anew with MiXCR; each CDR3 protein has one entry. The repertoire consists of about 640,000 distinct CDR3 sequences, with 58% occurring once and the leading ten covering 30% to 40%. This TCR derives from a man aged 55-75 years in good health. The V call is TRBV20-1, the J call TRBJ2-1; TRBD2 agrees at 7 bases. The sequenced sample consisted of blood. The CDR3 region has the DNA TGCAGTGCTAGAGATGTGAGCGGGGATTACAATGAGCAGTTCTTC. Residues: CSARDVSGDYNEQFF.